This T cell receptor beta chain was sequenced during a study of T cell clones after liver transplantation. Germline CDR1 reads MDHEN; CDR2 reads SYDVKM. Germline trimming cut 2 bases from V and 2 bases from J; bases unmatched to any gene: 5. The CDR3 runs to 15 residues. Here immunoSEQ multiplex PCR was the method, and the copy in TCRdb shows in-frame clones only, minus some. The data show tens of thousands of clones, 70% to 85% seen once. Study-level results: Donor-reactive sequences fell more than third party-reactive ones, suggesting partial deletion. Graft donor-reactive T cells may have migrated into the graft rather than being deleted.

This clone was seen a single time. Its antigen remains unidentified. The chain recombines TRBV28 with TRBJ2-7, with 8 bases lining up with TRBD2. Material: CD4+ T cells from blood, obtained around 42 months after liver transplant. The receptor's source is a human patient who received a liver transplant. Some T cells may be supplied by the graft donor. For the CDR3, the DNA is TGTGCCAGCAGTTTAATCGGGAGGGCCACCTACGAGCAGTACTTC. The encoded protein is CASSLIGRATYEQYF.